A single sample gave rise to the 23 T cell receptor beta chains below, sequenced in a study of early T cells in non-severe SARS-CoV-2 infection. One entry per CDR3 protein results from TCRdb running MiXCR on the 5' RACE reads. In the table there are tens of thousands of distinct CDR3 sequences, approximately 10% of which are singletons. Sequenced here: whole blood, sampled at baseline. Receptors were obtained from an adult who was a healthcare worker with PCR-confirmed SARS-CoV-2 infection or an uninfected control (not recorded which).

The chain is built from TRBV5-8 and TRBJ2-4, with TRBD1 as a possible D gene (6 bases). The length of the CDR3 is 16 residues. Germline values: CDR1 SGHTS, CDR2 YDEGEE. Trimming pared 4 bases from V and 0 bases from J, leaving 14 bases between. CDR3 sequence reads: CASSLGTLLAKNIQYF. The DNA for the CDR3 is TGTGCCAGCAGCCTGGGGACACTCTTAGCCAAAAACATTCAGTACTTC.

In its sample, this clonotype was seen many times. V usage is TRBV10-3 and J usage is TRBJ2-3; 11 bases fit TRBD1. With V trimmed by 0 bases and J by 6 bases, 2 bases remained unmatched. Germline loops: CDR1 ENHRY, CDR2 SYGVKD. CDR3 length: 15 amino acids. CDR3 region: CAISESGQGGDTQYF. CDR3 DNA: TGTGCCATCAGTGAGTCGGGACAGGGGGGTGATACGCAGTATTTT.

CDR3 region: CASSSRWENQPQHF. CDR3 in DNA: TGTGCCAGCAGTTCCCGGTGGGAGAATCAGCCCCAGCATTTT. V is TRBV27 and J is TRBJ1-5; D remains unclear. CDR3 size: 14 residues. Trimming took 4 bases from V and 4 from J, leaving 11 bases between them. Germline CDR1 is MNHEY and CDR2 is SMNVEV (reference sequence).

This clonotype has more than one count but fewer than ten. The chain couples TRBV7-9 to TRBJ1-1; possibly TRBD1 for D (6 bases). The CDR3 has 12 amino acids. V dropped 5 bases and J dropped 6 bases, with 10 bases sitting between them. Germline CDR1 is SEHNR and CDR2 is FQNEAQ (reference sequence). Here the CDR3 reads CASSHGQSEAFF. DNA of the CDR3: TGTGCCAGCAGCCACGGACAGTCTGAAGCTTTCTTT.

J is TRBJ2-2 and V is TRBV5-1; D call uncertain. The V gene lost 1 base and the J gene lost 3 bases, with 1 base spanning the gap. The length of the CDR3 is 12 residues. CDR1 is SGHRS, CDR2 YFSETQ, per germline. The CDR3 loop is CASSLHTGELFF. CDR3 bases: TGCGCCAGCAGCTTGCACACCGGGGAGCTGTTTTTT.

This clonotype was seen a handful of times. The gene calls are TRBV11-2 and TRBJ1-5; no clear D gene. The CDR3 extends over 14 amino acids. CDR1 and CDR2 from the germline V gene are SGHAT and FQNNGV. The V end was cut by 1 base, the J end by 2 bases, with 6 bases between. As DNA, the CDR3 is TGTGCCAGCAGCTTAGGGGGTGGCAATCAGCCCCAGCATTTT. Translation: CASSLGGGNQPQHF.

Many counts were recorded for this clonotype. The chain is built from TRBV29-1 and TRBJ2-4; the D call may be TRBD1 or TRBD2 (5 bases each). Germline V gene data show CDR1 as SQVTM and CDR2 as ANQGSEA. This CDR3 is 11 amino acids long. V shed 7 bases and J shed 7 bases, with 11 bases lying between them. The CDR3 is CSATGTNIQYF. The CDR3 bases are TGCAGCGCAACCGGGACGAACATTCAGTACTTC. The complete variable domain, with remaining parts taken from reference TRBV29-1 and TRBJ2-4, reads SAVISQKPSRDICQRGTSLTIQCQVDSQVTMMFWYRQQPGQSLTLIATANQGSEATYESGFVIDKFPISRPNLTFSTLTVSNMSPEDSSIYLCSATGTNIQYFGAGTRLSVL.

This clonotype was counted only a few times. This chain links TRBV12-3 or TRBV12-4 with TRBJ1-6; 9 bases match TRBD1. This CDR3 has 15 residues. V gave up 5 bases and J gave up 8 bases; unmatched junction bases: 7. The CDR3 sequence: CASSIGTGRDSPLHF. In DNA, the CDR3 is TGTGCCAGCAGTATCGGGACAGGGCGGGATTCACCCCTCCACTTT.

The J gene is TRBJ2-5, the V gene TRBV12-3 or TRBV12-4; 8 bases fit TRBD2. The V gene end was trimmed by 6 bases and the J gene end by 8 bases; junction bases not matched to a gene: 14. This CDR3 comprises 15 residues. CDR3 loop: CASSPTFSGSVTQYF. In nucleotides, the CDR3 is TGTGCCAGCAGCCCGACTTTCAGCGGGAGTGTTACCCAGTACTTC.

The chain joins TRBV20-1 to TRBJ2-2; no firm D call. Per germline, CDR1 DFQATT and CDR2 SNEGSKA (reference sequence). The CDR3 length is 13 residues. V shed 5 bases and J shed 1 base, with 8 bases lying between them. CDR3 nucleotides: TGCAGTGCTCGGCGGTGGAACACCGGGGAGCTGTTTTTT. It yields the protein CSARRWNTGELFF.

There are many counts of this clonotype. V and J are TRBV3-1 and TRBJ2-7; D remains unclear. V shed 3 bases and J shed 5 bases, with 8 bases lying between them. Germline CDR1 and CDR2: LGHDT and YNNKEL (reference sequence). The CDR3 covers 12 residues. The CDR3: CASSQTQHEQYF. The CDR3 DNA reads as TGTGCCAGCAGCCAGACTCAGCACGAGCAGTACTTC.

In its sample, this clonotype was seen a few times. The rearrangement links TRBV9 to TRBJ2-3; 8 nucleotides agree with TRBD2. V lost 0 bases, J lost 6 bases, and 9 bases stayed unmatched. This CDR3 spans 16 amino acids. From germline, CDR1 is SGDLS and CDR2 YYNGEE. The CDR3 bases are TGTGCCAGCAGCGTAGCTTTGAGCGGGAGAAGCGATACGCAGTATTTT. This gives the protein CASSVALSGRSDTQYF.

This chain links TRBV5-1 with TRBJ2-7; the D call may be TRBD1 or TRBD2 (5 bases each). Trimming cost V 4 bases and J 1 base, with 9 bases left between them. The CDR3 runs 13 residues. Germline CDR1 is SGHRS and CDR2 is YFSETQ. CDR3 bases: TGCGCCAGCAGCAGGGACCGTTCCTACGAGCAGTACTTC. It yields the protein CASSRDRSYEQYF.

This clonotype was recorded at least ten times. The CDR3 coding sequence is TGTGCCAGCAGCCCCCTATCGGTATCTGGCTACACCTTC. It is translated as CASSPLSVSGYTF. The rearrangement links TRBV7-9 to TRBJ1-2; D remains unclear. Deletions cut 5 bases from V and 7 bases from J, with 14 bases between. There are 13 residues in the CDR3. In germline, CDR1 is SEHNR, CDR2 FQNEAQ (reference sequence).

This clonotype showed up just a few times. The chain is built from TRBV7-2 and TRBJ2-7; a weak D match, TRBD1 (5 bases). CDR3 size: 14 residues. Germline CDR1 reads SGHTA; CDR2 reads FQGNSA. The V and J ends lost 5 bases and 3 bases respectively, with 14 bases between them. In DNA form, the CDR3 reads TGTGCCAGCAGCCTGAGGACCCAGGGCTACGAGCAGTACTTC. It codes for CASSLRTQGYEQYF.

The gene calls are TRBV7-9 and TRBJ2-6; weak D call: TRBD1 (6 bases). Between the trimmed V and J ends, which lost 5 bases and 2 bases, there was a span of 10 bases. Germline CDR1 reads SEHNR; CDR2 reads FQNEAQ (reference sequence). This CDR3 is 15 amino acids long. The CDR3 loop is CASSVWTAGANVLTF. CDR3 in DNA: TGTGCCAGCAGCGTGTGGACAGCTGGGGCCAACGTCCTGACTTTC.

This clonotype occurred a few times. V is TRBV14 and J is TRBJ2-7, with D perhaps matching TRBD2 (5 bases). The germline V and J ends were trimmed by 1 base and 7 bases, with 20 bases remaining between them. CDR3 size: 16 residues. Germline lookup yields CDR1 SGHDN and CDR2 FVKESK. CDR3 loop: CASSQGSRTPWREQYF. The DNA for the CDR3 is TGTGCCAGCAGCCAAGGTTCTCGCACCCCATGGAGGGAGCAGTACTTC.

This clonotype was detected a few times. The chain links TRBV5-1 to TRBJ2-1; D ambiguous. Germline values: CDR1 SGHRS, CDR2 YFSETQ. With 3 bases removed from V and 7 bases from J, the gap between germline ends came to 11 bases. This CDR3 is built from 13 residues. The CDR3 spells CASSSKTRNEQFF. In DNA form, the CDR3 reads TGCGCCAGCAGCTCGAAAACGCGAAATGAGCAGTTCTTC.

This clonotype was detected many times. This chain joins TRBV20-1 and TRBJ2-5; maybe TRBD2 (5 bases). The germline V gene has CDR1 DFQATT and CDR2 SNEGSKA (reference sequence). Trimming shortened V by 3 bases and J by 4 bases, and 9 bases separated the two germline ends. This CDR3 is built from 12 residues. CDR3 DNA: TGCAGTGCTAGGCGAGGGATAGAGACCCAGTACTTC. Translated, it gives CSARRGIETQYF.

This clonotype was found many times. The chain uses TRBV10-3 and TRBJ2-3; D uncertain. Germline V CDR1 and CDR2: ENHRY, SYGVKD. The CDR3 contains 15 residues. Trimming cost V 10 bases and J 1 base, with 18 bases left between them. This chain's CDR3 is CASTTPSIGTDTQYF. As DNA, the CDR3 is TGTGCCAGCACTACTCCCAGCATTGGCACAGATACGCAGTATTTT.

There are a few counts of this clonotype. The chain's CDR3 is CASSLATDRRNSPLHF. As DNA, the CDR3 is TGTGCCAGCAGCTTAGCTACGGACAGGAGAAATTCACCCCTCCACTTT. V is TRBV7-6 and J is TRBJ1-6, with TRBD1 matching 7 bases. Germline loops: CDR1 SGHVS, CDR2 FNYEAQ. The junction had 6 bases not matched to a gene; V was cut back by 0 bases and J by 7 bases. The CDR3 runs to 16 residues.

This clonotype was seen a handful of times. This chain connects TRBV19 to TRBJ1-4; no clear D gene. Between the trimmed V and J ends, which lost 6 bases and 3 bases, there was a span of 11 bases. The CDR3 consists of 14 residues. Per germline, CDR1 LNHDA and CDR2 SQIVND (reference sequence). This CDR3 is CASSFTDANEKLFF. The CDR3 coding sequence is TGTGCCAGTAGCTTCACAGATGCTAATGAAAAACTGTTTTTT.

There are a few counts of this clonotype. The chain carries TRBV5-1 and TRBJ1-1; TRBD1 matches at 8 bases. With 2 bases clipped from V and 6 bases from J, the junction kept 12 bases outside the gene matches. The length of the CDR3 is 16 residues. The germline gives CDR1 SGHRS, CDR2 YFSETQ. DNA for the CDR3: TGCGCCAGCAGCTTTGAGACAGGGGAAATCCGGGCTGAAGCTTTCTTT. This sequence encodes CASSFETGEIRAEAFF. Full variable domain (missing parts from reference TRBV5-1 and TRBJ1-1): KAGVTQTPRYLIKTRGQQVTLSCSPISGHRSVSWYQQTPGQGLQFLFEYFSETQRNKGNFPGRFSGRQFSNSRSEMNVSTLELGDSALYLCASSFETGEIRAEAFFGQGTRLTVV.